The clone carrying this T cell receptor (beta chain) was recorded many times. The antigen remains undetermined. Between the trimmed V and J ends, which lost 10 bases and 4 bases, there was a span of 23 bases. This CDR3 is built from 15 residues. Germline loops: CDR1 WSHSY, CDR2 SAAADI. This specimen comes from a study of neurological immune-mediated disorders. On the study more broadly: There were some 34 multiple sclerosis patients; approximately 31 were relapsing-remitting and 3 were secondary progressive.

Template-switch 5'RACE cDNA synthesis added a 10-nucleotide unique molecular identifier. MiXCR, run by TCRdb on the 5' RACE reads, gives a single entry per CDR3 protein. This sample yields under 60,000 distinct CDR3 sequences, of which about 3.7% are seen a single time; about 6% belongs to the top ten. Points from the study as a whole: The level of TCR clonal expansion was highest in patients with HTLV-1-associated myelopathy and lowest in multiple sclerosis, where it fell below the level seen in healthy controls. Expanded clones shared no CDR3 amino acid sequences across subjects, suggesting private repertoires in all groups.

This chain links TRBV10-2 with TRBJ2-7; the D is unclear. The clonotype originates from a man in his forties with multiple sclerosis. The sample consisted of PBMCs. The CDR3 is CAIQKADLTEYEQYF. The CDR3 DNA reads as TGCGCCATCCAAAAAGCAGACCTCACCGAATACGAGCAGTACTTC.